This T cell receptor (beta chain) was captured in a study of Graves' ophthalmopathy and Graves' hyperthyroidism. The study, taken as a whole, reports: Forecasting of ophthalmopathy progression by the model achieved around 71% sensitivity and 72% to 75% specificity.

Note on this clonotype: Its antigen is unidentified. A much larger clone is a single base away; this may be a read error.

The study amplified TCR beta CDR3 regions using RNA transcripts. First-round RT-PCR employed HTBI primers, with a second-round multiplex PCR after it. Each CDR3 protein gets one entry after TCRdb re-called the multiplex PCR reads with MiXCR. The data show almost 750,000 distinct CDR3 sequences, with about 44% seen just once and 40% to 45% held by the top ten. The PBMCs were taken from 10 ml of fresh peripheral blood. Per germline, CDR1 SEHNR and CDR2 FQNEAQ (reference sequence). This CDR3 region has 15 residues. This rearrangement joins TRBV7-9 to TRBJ2-7; 7 bases fit TRBD1. The TCR was taken from an adult man with Graves' ophthalmopathy. Sample: peripheral blood. Written as DNA, the CDR3 is TGTGCCAGCAGCTTAGAGTGGGGGACAGACTACGAGCAGTGCTTC. Protein product: CASSLEWGTDYEQCF.